Each of the 29 T cell receptor beta chains below was sequenced from the same sample in a study of T cell repertoires in cytomegalovirus infection. Their cognate antigens are unknown. Using its own MiXCR run on the reads, TCRdb lists one record per CDR3 protein. The table shows 650,000 to 900,000 distinct CDR3 sequences, with 25% to 35% occurring only once. The sample consisted of cultured CD8+ T cells from PBMCs, taken from culture after CMV antigen stimulation. The receptor source for this set is a human donor in good health (CMV status not recorded). Some clones in this sample may be carry-over from other donors' samples.

The chain joins TRBV7-9 to TRBJ2-7; perhaps D is TRBD1 or TRBD2 (5 bases each). CDR1 and CDR2 from the germline V gene are SEHNR and FQNEAQ (reference sequence). The CDR3 extends over 14 amino acids. Trimming removed 4 bases at V and 2 bases at J, with 12 bases between. In nucleotides, the CDR3 is TGTGCCAGCAGCTGGGACCTCCACCCCTACGAGCAGTACTTC. Amino acids: CASSWDLHPYEQYF.

The genes are TRBV13 and TRBJ2-2; 8 nucleotides match TRBD1. This CDR3 spans 17 amino acids. V lost 5 bases and J lost 2; bases outside the gene matches: 10. Germline assignment: CDR1 PRHDT and CDR2 FYEKMQ (reference sequence). Written as DNA, the CDR3 is TGTGCCAGCAGCCCTGGGCGGACAGGGTATAACACCGGGGAGCTGTTTTTT. This sequence encodes CASSPGRTGYNTGELFF.

This clonotype was counted only a few times. The CDR3 DNA reads TGTGCCAGCAGCGTAGCTGGGGCAGTTTACAATGAGCAGTTCTTC. Translated: CASSVAGAVYNEQFF. This chain connects TRBV9 to TRBJ2-1; tentative D call: TRBD1 (5 bases). Germline V gene sequence: CDR1 SGDLS, CDR2 YYNGEE. V was clipped by 0 bases and J by 4 bases, with 11 bases between them. The CDR3 runs to 15 residues.

The sample holds a few counts of this clonotype. The chain has TRBV4-1 and TRBJ1-5; D remains unclear. Per germline, CDR1 MGHRA and CDR2 YSYEKL. The CDR3 spans 15 residues. Trimming took 1 base from V and 0 from J, leaving 7 bases between them. CDR3 in amino acids: CASSQADYSNQPQHF. Here the CDR3 DNA reads TGCGCCAGCAGCCAAGCAGACTATAGCAATCAGCCCCAGCATTTT.

This clonotype occurred a few times. V usage is TRBV11-2 and J usage is TRBJ1-2; D is possibly TRBD1 (6 bases). Trimming cost V 4 bases and J 5 bases, with 14 bases left between them. Germline CDR1 and CDR2: SGHAT and FQNNGV. This CDR3 region has 14 residues. The CDR3 loop reads CASSSPGTQYGYTF. The DNA of the CDR3 is TGTGCCAGCAGCTCACCGGGGACACAGTATGGCTACACCTTC. The complete variable domain, with remaining parts taken from reference TRBV11-2 and TRBJ1-2, reads EAGVAQSPRYKIIEKRQSVAFWCNPISGHATLYWYQQILGQGPKLLIQFQNNGVVDDSQLPKDRFSAERLKGVDSTLKIQPAKLEDSAVYLCASSSPGTQYGYTFGSGTRLTVV.

This clonotype appeared a few times. The chain couples TRBV6-6 to TRBJ1-3; maybe TRBD1 (6 bases). The CDR3 runs 18 residues. Germline lookup yields CDR1 MNHNY and CDR2 SVGAGI (reference sequence). V lost 4 bases and J 2 bases, leaving 21 bases between the germline ends. Here the CDR3 DNA reads TGTGCCAGCAGTTCATCACTCCTAAAGGGGGGCCCTGGAAACACCATATATTTT. This gives the protein CASSSSLLKGGPGNTIYF.

The chain links TRBV19 to TRBJ1-3, with D hard to call. CDR1 and CDR2 (germline): LNHDA, SQIVND (reference sequence). This CDR3 is built from 13 residues. V was cut by 7 bases and J by 0 bases, with 7 bases left in between. This CDR3 is CASTWASGNTIYF. The CDR3 DNA is TGTGCCAGTACCTGGGCCTCTGGAAACACCATATATTTT. Full variable domain (outside the CDR3, taken from reference TRBV19 and TRBJ1-3): DGGITQSPKYLFRKEGQNVTLSCEQNLNHDAMYWYRQDPGQGLRLIYYSQIVNDFQKGDIAEGYSVSREKKESFPLTVTSAQKNPTAFYLCASTWASGNTIYFGEGSWLTVV.

This clonotype was counted a few times. This rearrangement joins TRBV7-9 to TRBJ1-1; D is unresolved. The germline V gene encodes CDR1 SEHNR and CDR2 FQNEAQ (reference sequence). The CDR3 length is 11 residues. V was shortened by 5 bases and J by 8 bases, with 9 bases between the two germline ends. The CDR3 protein is CASSRQTEAFF. Here the CDR3 DNA reads TGTGCCAGCAGCAGACAAACGGAAGCTTTCTTT.

This sequence joins TRBV12-5 and TRBJ2-1; D gene unclear. The DNA end is more similar to TRBJ2-7, so the J call may be wrong. CDR1 is LGHNT and CDR2 is FRNRAP in the germline V gene. This CDR3 has 16 amino acids. CDR3 in amino acids: CASGFTTTSFPGEQYF. CDR3 nucleotide sequence: TGTGCTAGTGGTTTCACCACGACGAGCTTCCCCGGGGAGCAGTACTTC.

Concerning this clonotype: A junction end diverges from the germline sequence, so it may reflect a read error. This chain uses TRBV23-1 with TRBJ2-7, with D possibly called TRBD1 or TRBD2 (5 bases each). TRBV23-1 is an ORF for which the function is uncertain. This CDR3 is 14 amino acids long. CDR3 in DNA: TGCGCCAGCAGTCACGGCCGGGGCGGGCCCGGGCAGGACTTC. Translated, it gives CASSHGRGGPGQDF.

This rearrangement joins TRBV12-3 or TRBV12-4 to TRBJ1-2, with D uncertain. The CDR3 has 13 amino acids. V shed 5 bases and J shed 4 bases, with 11 bases lying between them. The DNA of the CDR3 is TGTGCCAGCAGTACATCCCAAGGCTATGGCTACACCTTC. Its translation: CASSTSQGYGYTF.

This clonotype was picked up a small number of times. This chain joins TRBV7-9 and TRBJ1-1; D ambiguous. Germline CDR1 and CDR2: SEHNR and FQNEAQ (reference sequence). Trimming took 5 bases from V and 4 from J, leaving 8 bases between them. The CDR3 has 12 residues. DNA for the CDR3: TGTGCCAGCAGCATGAAGGGCACTGAAGCTTTCTTT. This encodes CASSMKGTEAFF.

The chain combines TRBV5-1 with TRBJ2-5; D may match TRBD1 or TRBD2 (5 bases each). Germline-derived CDR1 and CDR2 are SGHRS and YFSETQ. The CDR3 totals 14 residues. The V gene lost 2 bases and the J gene lost 4 bases, with 12 bases spanning the gap. CDR3 residues: CASSLYGTGETQYF. CDR3 bases: TGCGCCAGCAGCTTATACGGGACGGGAGAGACCCAGTACTTC. Full variable domain (outside the CDR3, taken from reference TRBV5-1 and TRBJ2-5): KAGVTQTPRYLIKTRGQQVTLSCSPISGHRSVSWYQQTPGQGLQFLFEYFSETQRNKGNFPGRFSGRQFSNSRSEMNVSTLELGDSALYLCASSLYGTGETQYFGPGTRLLVL.

This clonotype was detected a few times. This rearrangement joins TRBV19 to TRBJ1-2; D unresolved. The CDR3 spans 16 residues. Germline CDR1 reads LNHDA; CDR2 reads SQIVND (reference sequence). The V gene lost 6 bases and the J gene lost 3 bases, with 20 bases spanning the gap. CDR3 sequence reads: CASSSLTDDKYYGYTF. Written as DNA, the CDR3 is TGTGCCAGTAGCTCCCTCACAGATGATAAATACTATGGCTACACCTTC.

This clonotype was picked up a small number of times. V is TRBV27 and J is TRBJ2-3; 9 bases align to TRBD2. With 7 bases clipped from V and 1 base from J, the junction kept 3 bases outside the gene matches. The CDR3 spans 14 residues. Germline V gene sequence: CDR1 MNHEY, CDR2 SMNVEV (reference sequence). The CDR3 is CASISGGGTDTQYF. CDR3 nucleotide sequence: TGTGCCAGCATTAGCGGGGGTGGCACAGATACGCAGTATTTT.

The V call is TRBV10-2, the J call TRBJ2-3; the D gene is possibly TRBD1 (5 bases). The V end lost 2 bases, the J end lost 3 bases, and 9 bases lay between the germline ends. Per germline, CDR1 WSHSY and CDR2 SAAADI. This CDR3 comprises 14 residues. DNA of the CDR3: TGCGCCAGCAGTGAGACAGGTTTTACAGATACGCAGTATTTT. The encoded protein is CASSETGFTDTQYF.

This clonotype was detected a few times. V gene TRBV6-5 combines with J gene TRBJ1-5; no firm D call. Trimming removed 5 bases from V and 9 bases from J, with 11 bases in between. The germline V gene has CDR1 MNHEY and CDR2 SVGAGI. This CDR3 has 12 amino acids. CDR3 loop: CASSQNTRPQHF. CDR3 nucleotides: TGTGCCAGCAGTCAAAACACCCGGCCCCAGCATTTT.

The sample holds a few counts of this clonotype. The V call is TRBV12-3 or TRBV12-4, the J call TRBJ1-1; D may be TRBD1 (6 bases). Trimming took 6 bases from V and 7 from J, leaving 6 bases between them. This CDR3 has 10 amino acids. CDR3 sequence: CASRGHEAFF. CDR3 in DNA: TGTGCCAGCAGGGGACATGAAGCTTTCTTT.

The chain carries TRBV27 and TRBJ1-2, with a weak D call TRBD1 (6 bases). Germline V gives CDR1 MNHEY, CDR2 SMNVEV (reference sequence). The V and J ends lost 4 bases and 3 bases respectively, with 12 bases between them. This CDR3 contains 14 residues. The CDR3 loop is CASSSRGGHYGYTF. CDR3 nucleotides: TGTGCCAGCAGTTCTAGGGGGGGCCACTATGGCTACACCTTC.

The genes are TRBV6-2 or TRBV6-3 and TRBJ2-3, with a tentative D call TRBD1 (6 bases). The CDR3 is made up of 14 amino acids. The V end lost 4 bases, the J end lost 2 bases, and 10 bases lay between the germline ends. CDR1 MNHEY and CDR2 SVGEGT come from the germline V gene. The CDR3 region is CASSWGLFTDTQYF. The CDR3 coding sequence is TGTGCCAGCAGTTGGGGGCTTTTCACAGATACGCAGTATTTT.

This chain uses TRBV10-2 with TRBJ2-7, with 7 bases that match TRBD2. The CDR3 has 15 amino acids. The J segment lost 2 bases and the V segment lost 0 bases, leaving 4 bases of the junction unmatched. From germline, CDR1 is WSHSY and CDR2 SAAADI. CDR3 residues: CASSESRAGAYEQYV. For the CDR3, the DNA is TGCGCCAGCAGTGAGTCTCGCGCGGGGGCCTACGAGCAGTACGTC.

In its sample, this clonotype was seen a few times. The chain recombines TRBV28 with TRBJ1-2; maybe TRBD1 (6 bases). Germline assignment: CDR1 MDHEN and CDR2 SYDVKM. V lost 1 base and J lost 8, with 17 bases in between. This CDR3 is built from 15 residues. The CDR3 region has the DNA TGTGCCAGCAGTTTATATCTACAGGGCCATGAGGGCTACACCTTC. It codes for CASSLYLQGHEGYTF.

In its sample, this clonotype was seen many times. V gene TRBV7-2 combines with J gene TRBJ2-3, with a weak D call TRBD1 (6 bases). Germline lookup yields CDR1 SGHTA and CDR2 FQGNSA. The CDR3 sequence is 15 residues long. V was clipped by 6 bases and J by 2 bases, with 15 bases between them. DNA for the CDR3: TGTGCCAGCAGTTTTTACAGGGCCCTCACAGATACGCAGTATTTT. Protein: CASSFYRALTDTQYF. Variable domain in full (rest from reference TRBV7-2 and TRBJ2-3): GAGVSQSPSNKVTEKGKDVELRCDPISGHTALYWYRQSLGQGLEFLIYFQGNSAPDKSGLPSDRFSAERTGGSVSTLTIQRTQQEDSAVYLCASSFYRALTDTQYFGPGTRLTVL.

This clonotype was seen ten or more times. The V and J genes are TRBV12-3 or TRBV12-4 and TRBJ1-1; D is perhaps TRBD1 (5 bases). CDR3 length equals 13 residues. Trimming removed 3 bases from V and 4 bases from J, with 9 bases in between. CDR3 protein: CASSFPGLTEAFF. The CDR3 DNA follows: TGTGCCAGCAGTTTTCCGGGGCTCACTGAAGCTTTCTTT.

The chain uses TRBV20-1 and TRBJ2-1, with D perhaps TRBD1 (7 bases). V gave up 0 bases and J gave up 3 bases, with 30 bases separating them. Looked up from germline, CDR1 is DFQATT and CDR2 is SNEGSKA (reference sequence). CDR3 length: 21 amino acids. CDR3 nucleotides: TGCAGTGCTAGAGATCTAAAGAACTCCGGCCGAACAGGGGACTTCTACAATGAGCAGTTCTTC. It encodes CSARDLKNSGRTGDFYNEQFF.

The rearrangement joins TRBV4-1 to TRBJ2-1; weak D call: TRBD2 (5 bases). Germline V lookup: CDR1 MGHRA, CDR2 YSYEKL. The V gene lost 8 bases and the J gene lost 0 bases, with 23 bases spanning the gap. The CDR3 runs to 18 residues. The CDR3 here is CASARQPVGESSYNEQFF. In DNA, the CDR3 is TGCGCCAGCGCCCGGCAGCCTGTCGGGGAGAGCTCCTACAATGAGCAGTTCTTC.

This clonotype has only a few counts. This rearrangement joins TRBV28 to TRBJ1-5; no clear D. The CDR3 extends over 15 amino acids. Germline assignment: CDR1 MDHEN and CDR2 SYDVKM. V lost 3 bases and J 4 bases, leaving 13 bases between the germline ends. The CDR3 DNA reads as TGTGCCAGCAGTTTCGGGAGGACCAGAAATCAGCCCCAGCATTTT. It is translated as CASSFGRTRNQPQHF.

In the case of this clonotype: The final CDR3 position lacks the conserved phenylalanine or tryptophan, pointing to a likely read error. The rearrangement uses TRBV7-6 and TRBJ2-7; D not certain. The CDR3 consists of 17 residues. Germline CDR1 reads SGHVS; CDR2 reads FNYEAQ. V was clipped by 5 bases and J by 2 bases, with 22 bases between them. DNA of the CDR3: TGTGCCAGCAGCCAAACTCCTCCCAGGAGCAAGACCTACGAGCAGTACGCC. Its translation: CASSQTPPRSKTYEQYA.

The chain links TRBV5-6 to TRBJ2-7; 8 bases agree with TRBD2. CDR1 is SGHDT, CDR2 YYEEEE, per germline. The CDR3 extends over 14 amino acids. The J segment lost 3 bases and the V segment lost 5 bases, leaving 7 bases of the junction unmatched. DNA for the CDR3: TGTGCCAGCAGTTCCCCGGGACTAGACTACGAGCAGTACTTC. Protein: CASSSPGLDYEQYF.